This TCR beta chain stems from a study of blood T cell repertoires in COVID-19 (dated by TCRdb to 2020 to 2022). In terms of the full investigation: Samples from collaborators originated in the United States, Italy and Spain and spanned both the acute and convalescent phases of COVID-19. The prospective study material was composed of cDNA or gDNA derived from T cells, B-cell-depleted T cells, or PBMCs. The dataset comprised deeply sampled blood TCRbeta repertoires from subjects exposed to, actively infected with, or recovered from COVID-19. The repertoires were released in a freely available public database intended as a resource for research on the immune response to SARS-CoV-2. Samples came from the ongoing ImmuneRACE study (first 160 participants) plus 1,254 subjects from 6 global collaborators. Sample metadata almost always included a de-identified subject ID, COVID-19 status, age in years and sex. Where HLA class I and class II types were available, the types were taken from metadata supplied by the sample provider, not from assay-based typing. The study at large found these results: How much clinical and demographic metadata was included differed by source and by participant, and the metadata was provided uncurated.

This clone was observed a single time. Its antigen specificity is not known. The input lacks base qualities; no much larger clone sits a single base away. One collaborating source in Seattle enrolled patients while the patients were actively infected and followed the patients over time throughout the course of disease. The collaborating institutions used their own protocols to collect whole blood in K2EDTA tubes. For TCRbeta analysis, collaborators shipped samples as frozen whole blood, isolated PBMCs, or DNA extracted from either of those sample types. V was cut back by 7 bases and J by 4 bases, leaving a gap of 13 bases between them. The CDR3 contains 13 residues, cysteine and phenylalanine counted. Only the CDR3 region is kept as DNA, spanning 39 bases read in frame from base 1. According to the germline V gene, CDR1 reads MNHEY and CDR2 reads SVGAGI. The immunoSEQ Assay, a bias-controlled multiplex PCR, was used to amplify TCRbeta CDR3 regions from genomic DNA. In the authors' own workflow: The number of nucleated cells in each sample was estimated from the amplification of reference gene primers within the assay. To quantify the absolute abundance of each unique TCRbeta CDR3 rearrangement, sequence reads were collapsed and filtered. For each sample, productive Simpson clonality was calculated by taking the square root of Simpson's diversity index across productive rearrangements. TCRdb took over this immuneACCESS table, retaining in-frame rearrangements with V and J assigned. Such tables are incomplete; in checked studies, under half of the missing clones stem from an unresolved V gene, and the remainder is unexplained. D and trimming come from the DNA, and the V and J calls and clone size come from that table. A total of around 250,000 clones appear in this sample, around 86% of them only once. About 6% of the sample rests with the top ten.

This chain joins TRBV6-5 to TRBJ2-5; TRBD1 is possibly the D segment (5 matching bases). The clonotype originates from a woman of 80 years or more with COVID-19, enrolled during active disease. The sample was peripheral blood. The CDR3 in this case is CASNSFRGETQYF. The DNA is TGTGCCAGCAACTCTTTTAGGGGAGAGACCCAGTACTTC.